This section outlines one T cell receptor (beta chain) sequence together with its context. Here immunoSEQ multiplex PCR was the method, and the copy in TCRdb shows in-frame clones only, minus some. The sample has around 430,000 clones; around nine tenths are singletons. CDR1 is SGHDT, CDR2 YYEEEE, per germline. The CDR3 is 18 amino acids. The V and J ends lost 3 bases and 0 bases respectively, with 19 bases between them. In terms of age and location, participants ranged from about 18 to 90 years and lived in approximately 26 US areas. This specimen belongs to a study of blood T cell repertoires in COVID-19.

The clonotype comes from a woman aged 50 to 60 who had recovered from COVID-19. The chain couples TRBV5-6 to TRBJ1-3; tentative D call: TRBD1 (6 bases). The material sequenced was PBMCs or T cells enriched from blood (not recorded which). CDR3 protein: CASSWRDRPFGSGNTIYF. DNA of the CDR3: TGTGCCAGCAGCTGGAGAGACAGGCCCTTTGGCTCTGGAAACACCATATATTTT.